The source of this T cell receptor beta chain is a study of control samples from healthy donors and cancer patients. V trimming: 2 bases; J trimming: 4 bases; junction bases outside the gene matches: 4. The germline V gene encodes CDR1 MNHEY and CDR2 SMNVEV (reference sequence). This CDR3 has 14 amino acids. Using immunoSEQ multiplex PCR, the repertoire was profiled, and TCRdb retains in-frame clones only, with some absent. The table lists tens of thousands of clones, more than 75% of them singletons, with 2.5% to 3.5% in the top ten. This TCR derives from a woman between 50 and 59 years old with lung cancer. What was sequenced was PBMCs. The chain combines TRBV27 with TRBJ1-1, with 7 bases lining up with TRBD1. The CDR3 nucleotides read TGTGCCAGCAGTTTAAGGGGGCTGGGCACTGAAGCTTTCTTT. Translating gives CASSLRGLGTEAFF.